The T cell receptor beta chain under discussion was sequenced for a study of blood T cell repertoires in COVID-19. The CDR3 runs to 18 residues. The germline gives CDR1 SNHLY, CDR2 FYNNEI. V dropped 5 bases and J dropped 4; count of bases not matched to a gene: 18. Per the original data handling: Reference gene primer amplification in the assay estimated nucleated cell counts. Libraries were prepared by immunoSEQ multiplex PCR; TCRdb keeps only in-frame clonotypes and omits some of them. That table supplies the V and J calls and clone size; D and trimming were determined from the DNA. The sample yields about 370,000 clones, approximately 88% seen once.

The receptor's source is a young woman with COVID-19, enrolled during active disease. Specimen: peripheral blood. The chain links TRBV2 to TRBJ1-2; 8 bases match TRBD1. CDR3 region: CASSTTWTGLPQAYGYTF. CDR3 sequence (DNA): TGTGCCAGCAGTACTACTTGGACAGGGCTACCTCAAGCCTATGGCTACACCTTC. Supplemented by reference TRBV2 and TRBJ1-2, the full variable domain reads EPEVTQTPSHQVTQMGQEVILRCVPISNHLYFYWYRQILGQKVEFLVSFYNNEISEKSEIFDDQFSVERPDGSNFTLKIRSTKLEDSAMYFCASSTTWTGLPQAYGYTFGSGTRLTVV.